One sample yielded the 23 T cell receptor beta chains listed below, sequenced in a study of blood T cell repertoires in COVID-19. Data came from immunoSEQ multiplex PCR; TCRdb stores just in-frame clones and leaves some out. The sample includes roughly 76,000 clones, approximately 90% of them seen just once. Sequenced material: peripheral blood. These receptors originate from a woman aged 55 to 70 with active COVID-19.

The chain is built from TRBV3-1 (or the pseudogene TRBV3-2) and TRBJ1-3; 7 bases match TRBD1. CDR3 size: 11 residues. In germline, CDR1 is LGHDT, CDR2 YNNKEL (reference sequence). The junction had 2 bases not matched to a gene; V was cut back by 7 bases and J by 8 bases. The CDR3, as DNA: TGTGCCAGCAACGGACAGGACACCATATATTTT. Translation: CASNGQDTIYF.

V and J are TRBV6-6 and TRBJ2-4, with 10 bases matching TRBD2. The CDR3 covers 16 residues. The J segment lost 1 base and the V segment lost 6 bases, leaving 6 bases of the junction unmatched. Germline CDR1 and CDR2: MNHNY and SVGAGI (reference sequence). The CDR3 is CASRSPGLAAKNIQYF. For the CDR3, the DNA is TGTGCCAGCAGGTCCCCGGGACTAGCGGCCAAAAACATTCAGTACTTC.

The V and J genes are TRBV11-1 and TRBJ2-3; TRBD2 might be the D (5 bases). Germline loops: CDR1 SGHAT, CDR2 FQDESV (reference sequence). The germline V and J ends were trimmed by 2 bases and 6 bases, with 12 bases remaining between them. The CDR3 has 14 amino acids. CDR3 bases: TGTGCCAGCAGCTTACCGGAGGCCGGGGATACGCAGTATTTT. Residues: CASSLPEAGDTQYF. The full variable domain, rest sourced from reference TRBV11-1 and TRBJ2-3, is EAEVAQSPRYKITEKSQAVAFWCDPISGHATLYWYRQILGQGPELLVQFQDESVVDDSQLPKDRFSAERLKGVDSTLKIQPAELGDSAMYLCASSLPEAGDTQYFGPGTRLTVL.

V gene TRBV28 combines with J gene TRBJ1-1; 8 nucleotides line up with TRBD1. V gave up 7 bases and J gave up 6 bases; unmatched junction bases: 10. Germline V lookup: CDR1 MDHEN, CDR2 SYDVKM. The CDR3 is made up of 14 amino acids. Here the CDR3 reads CASISLNRGAEAFF. Written as DNA, the CDR3 is TGTGCCAGCATAAGCCTTAACAGGGGGGCTGAAGCTTTCTTT.

DNA for the CDR3: TGTGCCAGCAGCTTAGCCCCGACTAGCGGCACAGATACGCAGTATTTT. Its translation: CASSLAPTSGTDTQYF. The J gene is TRBJ2-3, the V gene TRBV7-2, with 8 nucleotides matching TRBD2. Germline V CDR1 and CDR2: SGHTA, FQGNSA. The CDR3 has 16 amino acids. The V segment lost 0 bases and the J segment 1 base; nucleotides outside the gene matches: 3. Looking up the rest from reference TRBV7-2 and TRBJ2-3 gives the full variable domain: GAGVSQSPSNKVTEKGKDVELRCDPISGHTALYWYRQSLGQGLEFLIYFQGNSAPDKSGLPSDRFSAERTGGSVSTLTIQRTQQEDSAVYLCASSLAPTSGTDTQYFGPGTRLTVL.

On this clone: Other DNA sequences within the sample encode an identical CDR3. The CDR3 region is CASSPLRDSSYEQYF. CDR3 DNA: TGTGCCAGTAGTCCCCTCCGGGACAGTTCCTACGAGCAGTACTTC. The chain recombines TRBV19 with TRBJ2-7, with 7 bases aligning to TRBD1. V was pared by 5 bases and J by 1 base, with 8 bases of the junction left unmatched. Germline CDR1 is LNHDA and CDR2 is SQIVND (reference sequence). This CDR3 contains 15 residues. The whole variable domain, remainder taken from reference TRBV19 and TRBJ2-7, is DGGITQSPKYLFRKEGQNVTLSCEQNLNHDAMYWYRQDPGQGLRLIYYSQIVNDFQKGDIAEGYSVSREKKESFPLTVTSAQKNPTAFYLCASSPLRDSSYEQYFGPGTRLTVT.

This clone has just one count. The chain couples TRBV4-1 to TRBJ1-4; the D is unclear. Deletions cut 1 base from V and 4 bases from J, with 13 bases between. The CDR3 length is 16 residues. In germline, CDR1 is MGHRA, CDR2 YSYEKL. The DNA for the CDR3 is TGCGCCAGCAGCCAAGGTCCACAGATTAATAATGAAAAACTGTTTTTT. It encodes CASSQGPQINNEKLFF.

V usage is TRBV27 and J usage is TRBJ1-2; possible D gene TRBD1, 6 bases. The CDR3 sequence is 16 residues long. V gave up 2 bases and J gave up 14 bases, with 27 bases separating them. Germline V gene lookup returns CDR1 MNHEY and CDR2 SMNVEV (reference sequence). As DNA, the CDR3 is TGTGCCAGCAGTTTAAACAAGGGACACACTAAAGTCGAGTTTACCTTC. Translated, it gives CASSLNKGHTKVEFTF.

The chain uses TRBV5-4 and TRBJ2-7; 7 bases fit TRBD1. The V and J ends lost 2 bases and 6 bases, in that order; junction bases with no gene match: 5. The CDR3 contains 13 residues. Per the germline V gene, CDR1 is SGHNT and CDR2 is YYREEE (reference sequence). This CDR3 is CASSFDRDGEQYF. CDR3 DNA sequence: TGTGCCAGCAGCTTCGACAGGGATGGCGAGCAGTACTTC.

The J gene is TRBJ2-5, the V gene TRBV28; 7 bases map to TRBD1. Looked up from germline, CDR1 is MDHEN and CDR2 is SYDVKM. CDR3 length equals 15 residues. V was pared by 3 bases and J by 4 bases, with 8 bases of the junction left unmatched. The CDR3 reads CASSFTGAARETQYF. The CDR3 nucleotides are TGTGCCAGCAGTTTTACAGGGGCGGCTAGAGAGACCCAGTACTTC.

The chain joins TRBV5-6 to TRBJ2-2; D is perhaps TRBD2 (5 bases). V was clipped by 4 bases and J by 8 bases, with 15 bases between them. CDR3 length: 14 amino acids. Germline CDR1 reads SGHDT; CDR2 reads YYEEEE. The CDR3 DNA reads TGTGCCAGCAGCCACCGACGGACTCGAGGGGAGCTGTTTTTT. Encoded protein: CASSHRRTRGELFF.

This clone occurred once. The chain is built from TRBV7-2 and TRBJ2-1; tentatively, D is TRBD2 (5 bases). Germline loops: CDR1 SGHTA, CDR2 FQGNSA. V lost 5 bases and J lost 12, with 23 bases in between. There are 15 residues in the CDR3. The CDR3 spells CASSPRPRAAARQFF. The CDR3 DNA reads TGTGCCAGCAGCCCCCGCCCCCGAGCGGCGGCGCGGCAGTTCTTC.

The chain employs TRBV5-1 and TRBJ1-1; D is unclear. The germline V gene encodes CDR1 SGHRS and CDR2 YFSETQ. CDR3 length: 16 amino acids. The V end lost 5 bases, the J end lost 1 base, and 18 bases lay between the germline ends. DNA for the CDR3: TGCGCCAGCAGTTACGGGTCCCTCTTCTCGAACACTGAAGCTTTCTTT. It codes for CASSYGSLFSNTEAFF.

The gene calls are TRBV18 and TRBJ1-2; the match to TRBD1 covers 7 bases. Germline-derived CDR1 and CDR2 are KGHSH and LQKENI. This CDR3 has 19 residues. Unmatched junction bases numbered 17, after V lost 3 bases and J lost 1 base. In nucleotides, the CDR3 is TGTGCCAGCTCACCCCTACCGCCCGGACAGGCCGCCGATAACTATGGCTACACCTTC. This encodes CASSPLPPGQAADNYGYTF.

This rearrangement joins TRBV12-5 to TRBJ2-2, with D possibly matching TRBD2 (6 bases). Trimming took off 1 base at V and 5 bases at J, with 17 bases between the two ends. CDR3 length: 17 amino acids. The germline V gene encodes CDR1 LGHNT and CDR2 FRNRAP. In nucleotides, the CDR3 is TGTGCTAGTGGTTTGGATCGAGGGACTGGCGGGACCGGGGAGCTGTTTTTT. Translation gives CASGLDRGTGGTGELFF.

This clone was seen a handful of times. V is TRBV13 and J is TRBJ2-3, with D uncertain. From germline, CDR1 is PRHDT and CDR2 FYEKMQ (reference sequence). CDR3 length: 19 amino acids. V shed 3 bases and J shed 0 bases, with 22 bases lying between them. Here the CDR3 reads CASSLSGRVAPRSTDTQYF. The CDR3 DNA is TGTGCCAGCAGCTTGTCGGGTAGAGTTGCCCCCAGAAGCACAGATACGCAGTATTTT.

The genes are TRBV6-2 or TRBV6-3 and TRBJ2-1; 7 bases align to TRBD2. The germline gives CDR1 MNHEY, CDR2 SVGEGT. CDR3 length: 20 amino acids. Unmatched junction bases numbered 18, after V lost 0 bases and J lost 4 bases. The CDR3 protein is CASSYSRAVGGSGAYNEQFF. The CDR3 region has the DNA TGTGCCAGCAGTTACTCGAGGGCTGTCGGGGGGAGCGGGGCTTACAATGAGCAGTTCTTC.

The rearrangement joins TRBV5-1 to TRBJ2-1; TRBD1 matches 7 bases. The germline CDR1 and CDR2 sequences are SGHRS and YFSETQ. The V segment lost 4 bases and the J segment 5 bases; nucleotides outside the gene matches: 12. CDR3 length equals 16 residues. For the CDR3, the DNA is TGCGCCAGCAGCCCCCGGCCCGGGCAGGGGGACAATGAGCAGTTCTTC. It codes for CASSPRPGQGDNEQFF.

This chain joins TRBV5-1 and TRBJ2-3; 11 nucleotides line up with TRBD2. V lost 0 bases and J lost 5; bases outside the gene matches: 2. In germline, CDR1 is SGHRS, CDR2 YFSETQ. CDR3 size: 15 residues. The CDR3 sequence: CASSLAGTSGDTQYF. DNA of the CDR3: TGCGCCAGCAGCTTGGCTGGGACTAGCGGAGATACGCAGTATTTT. Filled out from reference TRBV5-1 and TRBJ2-3, the complete variable domain reads KAGVTQTPRYLIKTRGQQVTLSCSPISGHRSVSWYQQTPGQGLQFLFEYFSETQRNKGNFPGRFSGRQFSNSRSEMNVSTLELGDSALYLCASSLAGTSGDTQYFGPGTRLTVL.

The chain combines TRBV21-1 with TRBJ2-1; the table names TRBD1, a call not compared with the DNA. TRBV21-1 represents a pseudogene. CDR3 size: 17 residues. Here the CDR3 reads CASSKALGGTGDHEQFF. Here the CDR3 DNA reads TGTGCCAGCAGCAAAGCGCTCGGAGGGACAGGGGATCATGAGCAGTTCTTC.

This chain links TRBV10-3 with TRBJ1-2; D gene uncertain. The CDR3 runs 11 residues. Trimming took 4 bases from V and 8 from J, leaving 8 bases between them. Germline values: CDR1 ENHRY, CDR2 SYGVKD. For the CDR3, the DNA is TGTGCCATCAGTGCCCTAGAAGGCTACACCTTC. Protein product: CAISALEGYTF.

The chain links TRBV11-2 to TRBJ2-1; 9 nucleotides align to TRBD1. CDR1 is SGHAT and CDR2 is FQNNGV in the germline V gene. Trimming took 4 bases from V and 3 from J; bases not matched to a gene: 4. The CDR3 is 15 residues long. CDR3 in DNA: TGTGCCAGCAGCTGGGGACAGGGAAGCTACAATGAGCAGTTCTTC. It yields the protein CASSWGQGSYNEQFF. The entire variable domain, with the rest obtained from reference TRBV11-2 and TRBJ2-1, is as follows: EAGVAQSPRYKIIEKRQSVAFWCNPISGHATLYWYQQILGQGPKLLIQFQNNGVVDDSQLPKDRFSAERLKGVDSTLKIQPAKLEDSAVYLCASSWGQGSYNEQFFGPGTRLTVL.

The chain has TRBV20-1 and TRBJ2-1, with unresolved D. This CDR3 comprises 11 residues. CDR1 and CDR2 (germline): DFQATT, SNEGSKA (reference sequence). The V and J ends lost 4 bases and 12 bases respectively, with 13 bases between them. The CDR3 protein is CSATVSERQFF. CDR3 in DNA: TGCAGTGCTACGGTCAGCGAAAGGCAGTTCTTC.